The clone carrying this TCR beta chain has a single count. The antigen remains unidentified. This sample was included in a study of CD8+ T cells in alopecia areata. About the research overall: Those treated were given oral tofacitinib at 5 to 10 mg twice daily. Study outcomes and limitations: Possibly because of HLA-related factors, TCR sharing was less clear across patients than in mice.

Extracted RNA was reverse transcribed, and the resulting cDNA served as sequencing template. TCRdb's copy holds only in-frame clones and misses some; the assay was immunoSEQ multiplex PCR. The table lists hundreds of thousands of clones, roughly two thirds of them singletons. Germline-derived CDR1 and CDR2 are SGHRS and YFSETQ. The CDR3 is 12 residues long. V was pared by 4 bases and J by 2 bases, with 6 bases between. Researchers took lesional scalp punch biopsies and peripheral blood from people who were alopecia areata patients. This chain joins TRBV5-1 and TRBJ2-5, with a possible D match to TRBD2 (5 bases). Source: CD4+ T cells sorted from blood, taken at week 0. The receptor was isolated from a human donor with alopecia areata. CDR3: CASSRGQETQYF. The CDR3 DNA is TGCGCCAGCAGCAGAGGGCAAGAGACCCAGTACTTC.